This T cell receptor (beta chain) was captured in a study of T cell responses to AZD1222 COVID-19 vaccine. Libraries were prepared by immunoSEQ multiplex PCR; TCRdb keeps only in-frame clonotypes and omits some of them. In the table there are 120,000 or so clones, around 91% of which are singletons. A word on this clone: Antigen: not known.

Findings and limits, study-wide: Only 5 or 6 individuals given AZD1222 were seropositive at baseline.

In germline, CDR1 is DFQATT, CDR2 SNEGSKA (reference sequence). V was cut by 3 bases and J by 1 base, with 10 bases left in between. The CDR3 runs to 13 residues. The J gene is TRBJ2-7, the V gene TRBV20-1; TRBD2 is a possible D gene (6 bases). Specimen: peripheral blood, collected on day 0 of AZD1222 vaccination. This clonotype originated in an adult in good health. This chain's CDR3 is CSASPGGSYEQYF. In DNA, the CDR3 is TGCAGTGCTAGTCCTGGGGGGTCCTACGAGCAGTACTTC.